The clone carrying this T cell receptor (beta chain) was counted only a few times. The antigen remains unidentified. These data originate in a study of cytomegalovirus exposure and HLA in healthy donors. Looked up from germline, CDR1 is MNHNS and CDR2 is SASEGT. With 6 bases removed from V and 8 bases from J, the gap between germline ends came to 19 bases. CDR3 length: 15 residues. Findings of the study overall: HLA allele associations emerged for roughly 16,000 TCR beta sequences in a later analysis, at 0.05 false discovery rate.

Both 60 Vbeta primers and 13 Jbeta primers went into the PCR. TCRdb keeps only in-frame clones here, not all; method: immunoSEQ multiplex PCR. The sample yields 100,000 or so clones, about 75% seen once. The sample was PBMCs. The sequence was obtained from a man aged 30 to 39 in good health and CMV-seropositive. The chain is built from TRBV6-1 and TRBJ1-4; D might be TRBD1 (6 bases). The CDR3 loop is CASRTDSHVDEKLFF. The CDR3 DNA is TGTGCCAGCAGAACGGACAGTCATGTAGACGAAAAACTGTTTTTT.